This is a list of T cell receptor beta chains from one sample in a study of preoperative IRX-2 immunotherapy in early breast cancer. The protocol was immunoSEQ multiplex PCR, while the TCRdb copy is restricted to in-frame clones and leaves out a portion. The repertoire holds tens of thousands of clones, with roughly 87% as singletons. This sample comprised lymph node tissue, obtained from a patient treated with IRX-2 immunotherapy. The source is a human donor with breast cancer. Both conserved end residues are part of each CDR3. A D gene is named only where the DNA matches it firmly. Size tells how often a clone was seen (once, few, many) or the class of an expanded clone, and some rows leave it out.

clone_size j_call v_call d_call cdr3_aa cdr3_nt
. TRBJ2-6 TRBV15 . CATSRAGSGANVLTF TGTGCCACCAGCAGAGCGGGCTCTGGGGCCAACGTCCTGACTTTC
. TRBJ2-7 TRBV7-5 . CASRPGGTPYEQYF TGTGCCAGCAGACCCGGGGGTACCCCTTACGAGCAGTACTTC
. TRBJ2-2 TRBV5-1 . CASSLDPGSGELFF TGCGCCAGCAGCTTGGATCCGGGAAGCGGGGAGCTGTTTTTT
. TRBJ2-2 TRBV15 . CATSRGGWNTGELFF TGTGCCACCAGCAGAGGGGGGTGGAACACCGGGGAGCTGTTTTTT
. TRBJ1-2 TRBV6-4 . CASSYSSSGPYGYTF TGTGCCAGCAGTTACTCGAGTTCAGGTCCCTATGGCTACACCTTC
. TRBJ2-3 TRBV14 . CASSQVARQGRTDTQYF TGTGCCAGCAGCCAAGTAGCGAGGCAGGGAAGGACTGATACGCAGTATTTT
few TRBJ1-1 TRBV11-3 . CASSFPGRDTEAFF TGTGCCAGCAGCTTTCCAGGGAGGGACACTGAAGCTTTCTTT
once TRBJ1-4 TRBV11-3 . CASSRNAGRRNEKLFF TGTGCCAGCAGCCGAAATGCGGGTAGGCGAAATGAAAAACTGTTTTTT
. TRBJ1-5 TRBV19 . CASSIQSNQPQHF TGTGCCAGTAGTATACAGAGCAATCAGCCCCAGCATTTT
. TRBJ2-2 TRBV25-1 . CASRKSGTAPDTGELFF TGTGCCAGCAGGAAATCCGGGACCGCCCCGGACACCGGGGAGCTGTTTTTT
. TRBJ2-7 TRBV14 TRBD2 CASSLASGGGIYEQYF TGTGCCAGCAGCCTCGCCAGCGGGGGTGGTATCTACGAGCAGTACTTC
. TRBJ1-1 TRBV19 . CASSIRGTPNTEAFF TGTGCCAGTAGTATTCGGGGGACACCGAACACTGAAGCTTTCTTT
. TRBJ2-1 TRBV6-7 . CASSYVPQMQNEQFF TGTGCCAGCAGTTACGTGCCCCAGATGCAAAATGAGCAGTTCTTC
. TRBJ2-7 TRBV6-8 TRBD1 CASSLPGQYYEQYF TGTGCCAGCAGTCTACCGGGACAGTACTACGAGCAGTACTTC
once TRBJ2-6 TRBV6-8 . CAISDSISGANVLTF TGTGCCATCAGTGACTCAATCTCTGGGGCCAACGTCCTGACTTTC
. TRBJ2-5 TRBV29-1 . CSVERGYQETQYF TGCAGCGTTGAACGCGGATACCAAGAGACCCAGTACTTC
. TRBJ2-3 TRBV18 TRBD2 CASSRLTSADTQYF TGTGCCAGCTCCCGCCTGACTAGCGCAGATACGCAGTATTTT
. TRBJ2-3 TRBV5-1 . CASSLFGAGPDTQYF TGCGCCAGCAGCTTGTTCGGGGCAGGGCCAGATACGCAGTATTTT
. TRBJ2-5 TRBV19 TRBD2 CASSSPRGAQETQYF TGTGCCAGTAGTAGCCCGCGGGGGGCCCAAGAGACCCAGTACTTC
. TRBJ1-2 TRBV29-1 TRBD1 CSVEEQGNYGYTF TGCAGCGTTGAAGAACAGGGGAACTATGGCTACACCTTC
. TRBJ1-6 TRBV5-1 TRBD1 CASSVGQAPSPLHF TGCGCCAGCAGCGTCGGACAGGCTCCTTCACCCCTCCACTTT
. TRBJ1-3 TRBV6-8 TRBD1 CASRRTGEGNTIYF TGTGCCAGCAGAAGGACAGGGGAAGGAAACACCATATATTTT
. TRBJ1-4 TRBV7-7 . CASSYGTINEKLFF TGTGCCAGCAGCTACGGGACAATCAATGAAAAACTGTTTTTT
. TRBJ1-1 TRBV6-8 . CASAGPFLDTEAFF TGTGCCAGCGCTGGACCGTTCTTAGACACTGAAGCTTTCTTT
. TRBJ2-3 TRBV9 . CASSVRVELDTQYF TGTGCCAGCAGCGTAAGAGTCGAGCTAGATACGCAGTATTTT
once TRBJ2-2 TRBV28 . CASSLGGGGGELFF TGTGCCAGCAGTTTAGGAGGGGGCGGCGGGGAGCTGTTTTTT
. TRBJ2-1 TRBV14 TRBD2 CASSQVRAGGPGFNEQFF TGTGCCAGCAGCCAAGTCAGAGCGGGAGGGCCTGGCTTCAATGAGCAGTTCTTC
. TRBJ1-4 TRBV6-7 . CASSYFPGNEKLFF TGTGCCAGCAGTTATTTTCCGGGAAATGAAAAACTGTTTTTT
. TRBJ2-7 TRBV29-1 . CSALTGLNSYEQYF TGCAGCGCCTTGACCGGGCTGAACTCCTACGAGCAGTACTTC
. TRBJ1-6 TRBV6-8 TRBD1 CASSRWDRVPRLASPLHF TGTGCCAGCAGTCGTTGGGACAGGGTCCCAAGATTGGCTTCACCCCTCCACTTT
. TRBJ2-7 TRBV5-1 . CASSLDGGSIYEQYF TGCGCCAGCAGCTTGGACGGGGGATCGATCTACGAGCAGTACTTC
. TRBJ2-1 TRBV27 TRBD2 CASSLELAGANEQFF TGTGCCAGCAGTTTAGAACTAGCGGGAGCGAATGAGCAGTTCTTC
. TRBJ1-3 TRBV4-1 TRBD1 CASSQGRTGRNTIYF TGCGCCAGCAGCCAAGGGCGGACAGGGAGAAACACCATATATTTT
. TRBJ2-7 TRBV11-3 TRBD2 CASSLDQGLAGDEQYF TGTGCCAGCAGCTTAGATCAGGGACTAGCGGGGGACGAGCAGTACTTC
. TRBJ1-5 TRBV5-1 . CASSFSPLRDGSNQPQHF TGCGCCAGCAGCTTCTCCCCGCTCAGGGACGGAAGCAATCAGCCCCAGCATTTT
. TRBJ1-3 TRBV6-7 . CASRQGNTIYF TGTGCCAGTCGACAGGGAAACACCATATATTTT
. TRBJ2-2 TRBV11-3 . CATCKRVANTGELFF TGTGCCACCTGTAAGCGCGTTGCGAACACCGGGGAGCTGTTTTTT
. TRBJ1-1 TRBV6-8 . CASNDPGPVGLGAFF TGTGCCAGCAACGATCCGGGACCGGTGGGGTTAGGAGCTTTCTTT
. TRBJ2-2 TRBV19 . CASRKWGDTGELFF TGTGCCAGTAGGAAATGGGGAGACACCGGGGAGCTGTTTTTT
. TRBJ1-5 TRBV30 . CAWSVPDLSNQPQHF TGTGCCTGGAGTGTACCCGATCTTAGCAATCAGCCCCAGCATTTT
. TRBJ2-7 TRBV4-1 . CASSPYSAGYYEQYF TGCGCCAGCAGCCCCTACTCGGCAGGGTACTACGAGCAGTACTTC
. TRBJ1-1 TRBV28 . CASSLLRNTEAFF TGTGCCAGCAGCCTCCTTAGGAACACTGAAGCTTTCTTT
. TRBJ2-1 TRBV11-3 . CASSLGGAGDEQFF TGTGCCAGCAGCTTGGGTGGGGCAGGGGATGAGCAGTTCTTC
. TRBJ1-5 TRBV19 TRBD1 CASEDRGQRQPQHF TGTGCCAGTGAGGACAGGGGGCAACGTCAGCCCCAGCATTTT
. TRBJ1-2 TRBV19 . CASSIGFGRLGYTF TGTGCCAGTAGTATTGGGTTTGGGAGACTTGGCTACACCTTC
. TRBJ2-1 TRBV30 . CAWSLGSSSSNEQFF TGTGCCTGGAGTCTGGGTAGTTCTTCGAGCAATGAGCAGTTCTTC
. TRBJ1-6 TRBV27 TRBD1 CASSDGTGSSPLHF TGTGCCAGCAGCGACGGGACAGGGTCTTCACCCCTCCACTTT
. TRBJ1-6 TRBV15 . CATSSGLAGWSNSPLHF TGTGCCACCAGCAGCGGTCTAGCTGGATGGTCGAATTCACCCCTCCACTTT
once TRBJ1-5 TRBV28 . CASLTQGAGNQPQHF TGTGCCAGCCTAACTCAGGGAGCAGGCAATCAGCCCCAGCATTTT